This T cell receptor beta chain was identified in a study of a mutant IDH1 vaccine in newly diagnosed glioma. Study details: Vaccines began 4-6 weeks after radiotherapy alone, or with temozolomide cycles.

Clones were read by immunoSEQ multiplex PCR, and TCRdb kept only the in-frame ones, dropping some. The top ten clones hold around 5% of a sample with tens of thousands of clones, about 81% of them seen once. Time point of the sample: week 47, end of study. Topical imiquimod was applied with each vaccine dose, which held 300 ug of mutant IDH1 20-mer peptide. Germline V CDR1 and CDR2: SQVTM, ANQGSEA. Trimming removed 5 bases from V and 4 bases from J; junction bases left unmatched: 4. This CDR3 is 16 amino acids long. Findings and caveats of the study: Apparently, pseudoprogression bore no relation to changes among the top peripheral T cell clonotypes.

With regard to this clone: Antigen: not known.

The clonotype was recovered from a man in his forties or fifties with glioma. This chain joins TRBV29-1 and TRBJ2-2; 16 bases align to TRBD2. The input for sequencing was PBMCs, taken from a glioma patient whose treatment included an IDH1 peptide vaccine. The CDR3 DNA reads TGCAGCGTTCCCGGGACTAGCGGGGGGGTCACCGGGGAGCTGTTTTTT. This translates into CSVPGTSGGVTGELFF.